This is a list of T cell receptor beta chains from one sample in a study of CD8 T cells in Susac syndrome. TCRdb called the immunoSEQ multiplex PCR reads again in MiXCR, with one record for every CDR3 protein. This table has approximately 300,000 distinct CDR3 sequences, around 85% appearing once. Sequenced sample: CD8+ T cells from PBMCs. Receptors originate from a human donor with multiple sclerosis. Each CDR3 is given without its conserved first and last residue. Size values are once, few and many counts, or a class for expanded clones, and some rows have none.

clone_size: -; v_call: TRBV29-1; j_call: TRBJ2-1; cdr3_aa: SVATSGMDPLRYNEQF
clone_size: -; v_call: TRBV10-1; j_call: TRBJ2-3; cdr3_aa: ASRSGGSGDTQY
clone_size: -; v_call: TRBV27; j_call: TRBJ1-2; cdr3_aa: ASSLPGTPRHGYT
clone_size: -; v_call: TRBV7-9; j_call: TRBJ1-1; cdr3_aa: ASSSRGGDTEAF
clone_size: -; v_call: TRBV10-2; j_call: TRBJ2-7; cdr3_aa: ASSLTGFSYEQY
clone_size: -; v_call: TRBV9; j_call: TRBJ1-1; cdr3_aa: ASSLDGEAF
clone_size: -; v_call: TRBV6-1; j_call: TRBJ2-7; cdr3_aa: ASRLSRDTLTYEQY
clone_size: few; v_call: TRBV6-2/TRBV6-3; j_call: TRBJ2-1; cdr3_aa: ASSYSVPSYNEQF
clone_size: -; v_call: TRBV25-1; j_call: TRBJ2-6; cdr3_aa: ASSDPEGGNRDRESGANVLT
clone_size: -; v_call: TRBV27; j_call: TRBJ2-7; cdr3_aa: ASSLVNRVGEQY
clone_size: -; v_call: TRBV7-9; j_call: TRBJ2-1; cdr3_aa: ASSARREVNEQF
clone_size: once; v_call: TRBV7-8; j_call: TRBJ2-7; cdr3_aa: ASSWILNRYEQY
clone_size: few; v_call: TRBV4-3; j_call: TRBJ1-5; cdr3_aa: ASSEDRAYQPQH
clone_size: -; v_call: TRBV11-2; j_call: TRBJ2-7; cdr3_aa: ASSNRGGGLIYYEQY
clone_size: -; v_call: TRBV29-1; j_call: TRBJ1-1; cdr3_aa: SVVFPAGTDTEAF
clone_size: -; v_call: TRBV13; j_call: TRBJ1-1; cdr3_aa: ASSSGGGGMNTEAF
clone_size: -; v_call: TRBV15; j_call: TRBJ1-4; cdr3_aa: ATSTRQGAYEKLF
clone_size: -; v_call: TRBV5-4; j_call: TRBJ1-5; cdr3_aa: ASRTGAQEH
clone_size: -; v_call: TRBV27; j_call: TRBJ2-7; cdr3_aa: ASSAFTSGSLYEQY
clone_size: -; v_call: TRBV27; j_call: TRBJ1-5; cdr3_aa: ASSFGRDQPQH
clone_size: -; v_call: TRBV6-5; j_call: TRBJ2-1; cdr3_aa: ASSYLGQSYNEQF
clone_size: -; v_call: TRBV2; j_call: TRBJ1-1; cdr3_aa: ASSERGQINTEAF
clone_size: -; v_call: TRBV27; j_call: TRBJ1-1; cdr3_aa: ASSLAGMNTEAF
clone_size: once; v_call: TRBV7-8; j_call: TRBJ1-4; cdr3_aa: ASSSSGGREAVPTNEKLF
clone_size: -; v_call: TRBV6-5; j_call: TRBJ2-7; cdr3_aa: ASRAGGLDEQY
clone_size: -; v_call: TRBV5-4; j_call: TRBJ2-1; cdr3_aa: ASSWGIRLAGGSNEQF
clone_size: -; v_call: TRBV3-1; j_call: TRBJ2-5; cdr3_aa: ASSYYSAGETQY
clone_size: -; v_call: TRBV15; j_call: TRBJ2-3; cdr3_aa: ATSSSPQETGNTDTQY
clone_size: -; v_call: TRBV6-6; j_call: TRBJ2-3; cdr3_aa: ASTLTGRASDTQY
clone_size: -; v_call: TRBV13; j_call: TRBJ2-7; cdr3_aa: ASTGQASYEQY
clone_size: -; v_call: TRBV19; j_call: TRBJ2-1; cdr3_aa: ASSYSGSGNNEQF
clone_size: -; v_call: TRBV6-1; j_call: TRBJ1-2; cdr3_aa: ASSESWTGYGYT
clone_size: -; v_call: TRBV20-1; j_call: TRBJ1-5; cdr3_aa: SAATGTDYQPQH
clone_size: -; v_call: TRBV6-4; j_call: TRBJ2-7; cdr3_aa: ASSEWKGPTYEQY
clone_size: -; v_call: TRBV30; j_call: TRBJ2-1; cdr3_aa: AGLAGFNEQF
clone_size: -; v_call: TRBV19; j_call: TRBJ1-2; cdr3_aa: ASSRGLSTAINYGYT
clone_size: -; v_call: TRBV14; j_call: TRBJ2-7; cdr3_aa: ASSRPGHAEQY
clone_size: -; v_call: TRBV18; j_call: TRBJ1-2; cdr3_aa: ASSPPQGPQGGYT
clone_size: once; v_call: TRBV20-1; j_call: TRBJ2-1; cdr3_aa: SADGTGGNNEQF
clone_size: -; v_call: TRBV28; j_call: TRBJ1-1; cdr3_aa: ASSLSKRGTEAF
clone_size: few; v_call: TRBV27; j_call: TRBJ1-1; cdr3_aa: ASRKNTEAF
clone_size: -; v_call: TRBV30; j_call: TRBJ1-1; cdr3_aa: AWSDPQGRSTEAF
clone_size: -; v_call: TRBV27; j_call: TRBJ1-2; cdr3_aa: ASSLFTGGLDYYGYT
clone_size: -; v_call: TRBV29-1; j_call: TRBJ2-3; cdr3_aa: SVEANGPSQY